Included here is one T cell receptor beta chain sequence, with context. The data originate from a study of blood T cell repertoires in COVID-19. Background on the study: Donors in the United States, Italy and Spain gave samples during acute or convalescent COVID-19. Sources were T cells, B-cell-depleted T cells, or PBMCs; the material itself was cDNA or gDNA.

Germline V gives CDR1 SEHNR, CDR2 FQNEAQ (reference sequence). There are 17 residues in the CDR3. Trimming cost V 0 bases and J 3 bases, with 17 bases left between them. Per the authors' pipeline: The authors estimated nucleated cell counts from reference gene primer amplification. Repertoires were generated with immunoSEQ multiplex PCR, while TCRdb's copy carries only in-frame clones and drops some. V, J and clone size are those of that table, while D and trimming were read from the DNA. This table holds about 210,000 clones, more than 70% found once. The receptor comes from a human donor in a cohort sampled during active COVID-19. This chain links TRBV7-9 with TRBJ1-2; D gene ambiguous. Sequencing was done on a sample of peripheral blood. CDR3 amino acids: CASSLALVILEDYGYTF. CDR3 nucleotides: TGTGCCAGCAGCTTAGCGCTAGTCATCTTAGAGGACTATGGCTACACCTTC.